The 17 T cell receptor beta chains given below trace back to one sample, sequenced in a study of shared clonotypes between healthy human individuals. Assay used: immunoSEQ multiplex PCR; TCRdb lists only in-frame clones, some missing. The sample includes some 1.4 million clones, roughly 95% of them seen just once. Sequencing was carried out using naive CD4+ T cells sorted from blood. Subset given: CD45RA+ positively selected. Source of these receptors: a man aged 25-45 years in good health.

J is TRBJ2-1 and V is TRBV10-3; 13 nucleotides align to TRBD2. This CDR3 region has 19 residues. V dropped 4 bases and J dropped 0; count of bases not matched to a gene: 9. CDR1 is ENHRY and CDR2 is SYGVKD in the germline V gene. CDR3 in amino acids: CAISGTRGLAGSSYNEQFF. CDR3 bases: TGTGCCATCAGTGGGACTAGGGGACTAGCGGGGAGCTCCTACAATGAGCAGTTCTTC.

The chain joins TRBV19 to TRBJ2-2; 7 bases are a match to TRBD2. This CDR3 has 18 amino acids. V dropped 1 base and J dropped 0; count of bases not matched to a gene: 8. The germline gives CDR1 LNHDA, CDR2 SQIVND (reference sequence). CDR3 DNA: TGTGCCAGTAGTATAGGCCCTCTCAGCGGGGCGAACACCGGGGAGCTGTTTTTT. Encoded protein: CASSIGPLSGANTGELFF.

The chain links TRBV7-9 to TRBJ2-7, with 9 bases aligning to TRBD1. The trim removed 4 bases at V and 2 bases at J, leaving 6 bases unmatched. The CDR3 is 15 amino acids. Germline loops: CDR1 SEHNR, CDR2 FQNEAQ (reference sequence). CDR3 DNA sequence: TGTGCCAGCAGCTCGGACAGGGGATCTACCTACGAGCAGTACTTC. This codes for CASSSDRGSTYEQYF.

This chain's CDR3 is CASSVSRRTATNTGELFF. Here the CDR3 DNA reads TGTGCCAGCAGCGTCTCCCGTCGGACAGCCACGAACACCGGGGAGCTGTTTTTT. This rearrangement joins TRBV9 to TRBJ2-2; TRBD1 might be the D (6 bases). CDR1 SGDLS and CDR2 YYNGEE come from the germline V gene. The ends were cut back, 2 bases at V and 0 bases at J, with 17 bases in the middle. The CDR3 loop spans 18 amino acids.

The chain recombines TRBV6-9 with TRBJ1-4; D gene uncertain. Per germline, CDR1 MNHGY and CDR2 SVAAGI. Between the trimmed V and J ends, which lost 5 bases and 6 bases, there was a span of 16 bases. The CDR3 is 15 amino acids. This CDR3 reads CASSPTNCGYEKLFF. CDR3 bases: TGTGCCAGCAGTCCGACCAATTGCGGGTATGAAAAACTGTTTTTT.

This chain links TRBV7-6 with TRBJ2-1; 14 bases fit TRBD2. The CDR3 has 18 amino acids. V lost 5 bases and J lost 0; bases outside the gene matches: 6. Germline loops: CDR1 SGHVS, CDR2 FNYEAQ. The CDR3 protein is CASSPGLAGVISYNEQFF. The CDR3 DNA reads TGTGCCAGCAGCCCGGGACTAGCGGGAGTGATCTCCTACAATGAGCAGTTCTTC.

The chain combines TRBV18 with TRBJ2-3; D gene ambiguous. The length of the CDR3 is 15 residues. The germline CDR1 and CDR2 sequences are KGHSH and LQKENI. V lost 0 bases and J 1 base, leaving 8 bases between the germline ends. Here the CDR3 reads CASSPPEDRTDTQYF. For the CDR3, the DNA is TGTGCCAGCTCACCACCTGAGGATCGCACAGATACGCAGTATTTT.

V is TRBV4-1 and J is TRBJ2-5; D gene ambiguous. CDR3 length equals 13 residues. The V end lost 1 base, the J end lost 7 bases, and 10 bases lay between the germline ends. The germline CDR1 and CDR2 sequences are MGHRA and YSYEKL. The chain's CDR3 is CASSQVSSGTQYF. CDR3 bases: TGCGCCAGCAGCCAAGTCAGCTCGGGGACCCAGTACTTC.

This clone was counted once. This chain joins TRBV6-5 and TRBJ1-1, with D perhaps TRBD1 (5 bases). The CDR3 length is 14 residues. The ends were cut back, 1 base at V and 3 bases at J, with 9 bases in the middle. Germline CDR1 and CDR2: MNHEY and SVGAGI. CDR3 amino acids: CASSYFGGDTEAFF. The CDR3 DNA sequence: TGTGCCAGCAGTTACTTCGGGGGGGACACTGAAGCTTTCTTT.

The rearrangement joins TRBV28 to TRBJ2-7; 13 bases match TRBD2. From germline, CDR1 is MDHEN and CDR2 SYDVKM. This CDR3 comprises 13 residues. V dropped 8 bases and J dropped 6; count of bases not matched to a gene: 4. This CDR3 is CASGLAGEAEQYF. DNA of the CDR3: TGTGCCAGCGGACTAGCGGGAGAAGCCGAGCAGTACTTC.

The rearrangement joins TRBV18 to TRBJ1-1; D is possibly TRBD1 (5 bases). V was cut by 2 bases and J by 4 bases, with 8 bases left in between. This CDR3 contains 13 residues. The germline gives CDR1 KGHSH, CDR2 LQKENI. The CDR3 here is CASSPGDGTEAFF. CDR3 nucleotides: TGTGCCAGCTCACCAGGGGACGGCACTGAAGCTTTCTTT.

The chain links TRBV18 to TRBJ2-7; D may be TRBD1 (6 bases). V shed 4 bases and J shed 0 bases, with 10 bases lying between them. This CDR3 has 14 amino acids. The germline gives CDR1 KGHSH, CDR2 LQKENI. The CDR3 nucleotides read TGTGCCAGCTCACTAGAACAGGGCTCCTACGAGCAGTACTTC. Translated: CASSLEQGSYEQYF.

This chain links TRBV29-1 with TRBJ2-7; a possible D gene is TRBD1 (5 bases). The V end lost 6 bases, the J end lost 6 bases, and 15 bases lay between the germline ends. CDR1 SQVTM and CDR2 ANQGSEA come from the germline V gene. The CDR3 loop spans 12 amino acids. The CDR3 DNA sequence: TGCAGCGTGGCCCAGGGCGGCGGCGAGCAGTACTTC. This codes for CSVAQGGGEQYF.

The CDR3 coding sequence is TGTGCCAGCAGCGCAGGGATTTTCACCGGGGAGCTGTTTTTT. Its translation is CASSAGIFTGELFF. This chain uses TRBV28 with TRBJ2-2; a possible D gene is TRBD1 (5 bases). The CDR3 loop spans 14 amino acids. Trimming took off 6 bases at V and 4 bases at J, with 12 bases between the two ends. In germline, CDR1 is MDHEN, CDR2 SYDVKM.

Comment on this clone: One end of the junction does not line up with germline, which may come from a read error. This sequence joins TRBV15 and TRBJ1-3; perhaps TRBD1 as D (6 bases). CDR3 length equals 16 residues. Germline lookup yields CDR1 LNHNV and CDR2 YYDKDF (reference sequence). Here the CDR3 reads CTTSRAHVGAGNTIYF. CDR3 coding DNA: TGTACCACCAGCAGAGCCCACGTGGGGGCCGGAAACACCATATATTTT.

A note on this clone: The junction and the germline gene differ at one end; a read error may be behind it. The chain joins TRBV19 to TRBJ2-5; D gene ambiguous. This CDR3 region has 19 residues. Germline assignment: CDR1 LNHDA and CDR2 SQIVND (reference sequence). The CDR3 protein is CASNIETMATRLGQETQYF. CDR3 coding DNA: TGTGCCAGTAATATAGAAACGATGGCGACGCGGTTGGGGCAAGAGACCCAGTACTTC.

The chain couples TRBV28 to TRBJ2-2; perhaps TRBD2 as D (6 bases). Germline CDR1 and CDR2: MDHEN and SYDVKM. The CDR3 runs 20 residues. Trimming pared 6 bases from V and 6 bases from J, leaving 32 bases between. The CDR3 sequence: CASSGSAGTGRFARAGELFF. For the CDR3, the DNA is TGTGCCAGCAGCGGGTCCGCCGGGACTGGACGTTTTGCGAGGGCCGGGGAGCTGTTTTTT.